Shown below are 2 T cell receptor beta chains from a single sample sequenced in a study of T-cell memory formation after mild COVID-19. Via MiXCR, TCRdb re-called the 5' RACE reads, giving one row per CDR3 protein. The data contain 250,000 to 300,000 distinct CDR3 sequences, 15% to 20% of them singletons. Material for sequencing was PBMCs or a T cell subset sorted from them (not recorded which). The receptors derive from a man aged 18 to 30 who had mild COVID-19 (a few samples of this study predate the infection). Cell type and time point are not known.

This clonotype was recorded at least ten times. V gene TRBV4-3 combines with J gene TRBJ2-7; 9 bases align to TRBD2. V lost 0 bases to trimming and J lost 1 base; unmatched junction nucleotides: 4. From germline, CDR1 is LGHNA and CDR2 YSLEER. The CDR3 is 16 amino acids. CDR3 nucleotides: TGCGCCAGCAGCCAAGAATTTAGCGGGGGTTCCTACGAGCAGTACTTC. Its translation: CASSQEFSGGSYEQYF.

This sequence joins TRBV27 and TRBJ2-5; no definite D call. The CDR3 contains 14 residues. The V end was cut by 4 bases, the J end by 1 base, with 10 bases between. Germline V gene sequence: CDR1 MNHEY, CDR2 SMNVEV (reference sequence). The CDR3 reads CASSSRRFQETQYF. The CDR3 DNA reads as TGTGCCAGCAGTTCGCGCCGGTTCCAAGAGACCCAGTACTTC.